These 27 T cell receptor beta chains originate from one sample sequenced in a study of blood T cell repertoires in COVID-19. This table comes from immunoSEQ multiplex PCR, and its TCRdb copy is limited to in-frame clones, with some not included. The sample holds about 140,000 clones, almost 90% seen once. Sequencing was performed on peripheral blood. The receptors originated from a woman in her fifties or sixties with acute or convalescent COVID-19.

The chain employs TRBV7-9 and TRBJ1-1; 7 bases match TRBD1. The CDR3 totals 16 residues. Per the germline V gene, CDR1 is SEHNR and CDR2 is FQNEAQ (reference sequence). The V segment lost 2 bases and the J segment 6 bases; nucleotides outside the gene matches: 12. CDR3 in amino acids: CASSLTPYSGQPEAFF. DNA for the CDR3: TGTGCCAGCAGCTTAACTCCGTACTCGGGACAGCCTGAAGCTTTCTTT.

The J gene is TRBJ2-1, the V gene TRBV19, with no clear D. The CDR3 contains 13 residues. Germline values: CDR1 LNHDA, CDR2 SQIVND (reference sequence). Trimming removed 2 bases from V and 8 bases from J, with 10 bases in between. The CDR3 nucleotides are TGTGCCAGTAGTATATCCCCTTTTTATGAGCAGTTCTTC. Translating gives CASSISPFYEQFF.

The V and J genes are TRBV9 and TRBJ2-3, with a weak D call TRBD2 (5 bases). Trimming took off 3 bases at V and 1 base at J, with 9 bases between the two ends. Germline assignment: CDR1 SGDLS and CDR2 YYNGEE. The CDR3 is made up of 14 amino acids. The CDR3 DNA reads TGTGCCAGCAGCGCACTTAGCGGCACAGATACGCAGTATTTT. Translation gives CASSALSGTDTQYF.

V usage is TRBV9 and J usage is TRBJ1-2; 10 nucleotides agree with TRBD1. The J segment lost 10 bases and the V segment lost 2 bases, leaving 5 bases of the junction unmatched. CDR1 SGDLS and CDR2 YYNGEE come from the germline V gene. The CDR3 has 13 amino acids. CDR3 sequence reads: CASSVRDRGPYTF. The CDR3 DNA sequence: TGTGCCAGCAGCGTCCGGGACAGGGGTCCCTACACCTTC. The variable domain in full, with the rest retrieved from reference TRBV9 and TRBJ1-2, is DSGVTQTPKHLITATGQRVTLRCSPRSGDLSVYWYQQSLDQGLQFLIQYYNGEERAKGNILERFSAQQFPDLHSELNLSSLELGDSALYFCASSVRDRGPYTFGSGTRLTVV.

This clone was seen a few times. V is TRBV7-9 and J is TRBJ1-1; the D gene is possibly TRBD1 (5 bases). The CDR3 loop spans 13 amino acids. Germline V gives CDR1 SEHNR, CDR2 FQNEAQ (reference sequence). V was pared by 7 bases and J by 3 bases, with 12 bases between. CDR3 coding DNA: TGTGCCAGCACGTGGGGGGTGGACACTGAAGCTTTCTTT. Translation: CASTWGVDTEAFF.

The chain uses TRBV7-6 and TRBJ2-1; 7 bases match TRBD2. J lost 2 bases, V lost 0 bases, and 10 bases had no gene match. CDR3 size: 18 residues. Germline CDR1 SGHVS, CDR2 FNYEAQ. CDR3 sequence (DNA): TGTGCCAGCAGCTTAGCGTTGACGGGCGGGGGAACCTACAATGAGCAGTTCTTC. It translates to CASSLALTGGGTYNEQFF.

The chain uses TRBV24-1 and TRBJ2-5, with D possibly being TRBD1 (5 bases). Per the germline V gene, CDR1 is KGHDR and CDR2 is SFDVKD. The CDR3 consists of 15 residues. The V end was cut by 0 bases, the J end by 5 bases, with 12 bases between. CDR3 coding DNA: TGTGCCACCAGTGATTTGCAAGGGGCGGACGAGACCCAGTACTTC. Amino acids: CATSDLQGADETQYF.

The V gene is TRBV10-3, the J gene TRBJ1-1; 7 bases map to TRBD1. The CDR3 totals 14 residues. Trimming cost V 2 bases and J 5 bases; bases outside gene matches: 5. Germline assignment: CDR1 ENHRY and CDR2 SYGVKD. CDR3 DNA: TGTGCCATCAGTGAGAAAGGGGGCAGGACTGAAGCTTTCTTT. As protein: CAISEKGGRTEAFF.

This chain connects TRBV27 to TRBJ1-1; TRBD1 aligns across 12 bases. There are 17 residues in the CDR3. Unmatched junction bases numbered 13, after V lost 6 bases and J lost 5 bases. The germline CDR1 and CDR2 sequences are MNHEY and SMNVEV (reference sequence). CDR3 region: CASSVGQGADLGTEAFF. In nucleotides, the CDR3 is TGTGCCAGCAGCGTGGGACAGGGGGCTGATTTAGGGACTGAAGCTTTCTTT.

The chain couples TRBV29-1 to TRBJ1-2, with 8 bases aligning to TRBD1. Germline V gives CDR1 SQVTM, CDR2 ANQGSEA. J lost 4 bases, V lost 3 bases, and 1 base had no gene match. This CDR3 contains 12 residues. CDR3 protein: CSVDTGGYGYTF. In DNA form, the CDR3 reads TGCAGCGTTGATACAGGGGGCTATGGCTACACCTTC.

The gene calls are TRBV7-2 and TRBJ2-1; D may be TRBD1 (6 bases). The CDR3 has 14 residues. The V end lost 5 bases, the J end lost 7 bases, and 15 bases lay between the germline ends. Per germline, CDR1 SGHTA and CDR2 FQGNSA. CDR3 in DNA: TGTGCCAGCAGCCCGGCCAGGGGTTTGAATGAGCAGTTCTTC. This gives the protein CASSPARGLNEQFF.

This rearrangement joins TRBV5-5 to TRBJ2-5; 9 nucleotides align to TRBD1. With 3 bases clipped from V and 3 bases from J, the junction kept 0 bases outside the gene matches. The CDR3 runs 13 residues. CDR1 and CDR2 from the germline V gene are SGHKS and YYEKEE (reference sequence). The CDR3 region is CASSWTGEETQYF. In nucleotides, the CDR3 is TGTGCCAGCAGCTGGACAGGGGAAGAGACCCAGTACTTC.

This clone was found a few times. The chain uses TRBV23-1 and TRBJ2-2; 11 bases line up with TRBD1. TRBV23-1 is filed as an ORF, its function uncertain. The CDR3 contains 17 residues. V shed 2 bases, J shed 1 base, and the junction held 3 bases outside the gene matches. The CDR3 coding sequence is TGCGCCAGCAGTCAACCGGGACAGGGGGTGAACACCGGGGAGCTGTTTTTT. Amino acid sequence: CASSQPGQGVNTGELFF.

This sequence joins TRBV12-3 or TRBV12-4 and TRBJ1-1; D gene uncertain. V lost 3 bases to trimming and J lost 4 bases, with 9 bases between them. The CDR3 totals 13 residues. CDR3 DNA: TGTGCCAGCAGTTTGAACAGACGCACTGAAGCTTTCTTT. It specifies CASSLNRRTEAFF.

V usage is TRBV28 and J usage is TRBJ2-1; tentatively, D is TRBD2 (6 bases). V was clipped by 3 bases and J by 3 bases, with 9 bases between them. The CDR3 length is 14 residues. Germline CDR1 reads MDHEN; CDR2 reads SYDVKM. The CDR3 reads CASSLGGVYNEQFF. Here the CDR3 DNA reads TGTGCCAGCAGTTTGGGCGGGGTCTACAATGAGCAGTTCTTC.

As DNA, the CDR3 is TGTGCCAGCAGTTACAACGAGGCTAATTCACCCCTCCACTTT. It specifies CASSYNEANSPLHF. The chain recombines TRBV6-5 with TRBJ1-6, with D hard to call. The V and J ends lost 2 bases and 6 bases respectively, with 8 bases between them. This CDR3 contains 14 residues. Germline CDR1 and CDR2: MNHEY and SVGAGI.

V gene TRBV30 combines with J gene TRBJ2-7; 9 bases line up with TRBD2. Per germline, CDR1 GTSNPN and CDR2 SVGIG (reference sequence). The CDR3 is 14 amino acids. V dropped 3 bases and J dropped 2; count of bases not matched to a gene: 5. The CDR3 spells CAWRPTSGPYEQYF. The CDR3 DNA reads TGTGCCTGGAGGCCGACTAGCGGACCCTACGAGCAGTACTTC.

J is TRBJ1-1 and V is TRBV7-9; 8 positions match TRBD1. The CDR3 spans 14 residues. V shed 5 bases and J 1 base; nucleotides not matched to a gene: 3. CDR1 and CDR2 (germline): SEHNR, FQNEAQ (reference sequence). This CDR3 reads CASSTGQGNTEAFF. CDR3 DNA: TGTGCCAGCAGCACCGGACAGGGGAACACTGAAGCTTTCTTT.

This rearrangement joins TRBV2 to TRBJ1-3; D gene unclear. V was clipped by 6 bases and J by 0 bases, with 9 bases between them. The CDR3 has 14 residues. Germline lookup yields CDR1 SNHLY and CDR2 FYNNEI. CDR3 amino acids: CASSFLDSGNTIYF. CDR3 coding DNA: TGTGCCAGCAGCTTCCTAGACTCTGGAAACACCATATATTTT. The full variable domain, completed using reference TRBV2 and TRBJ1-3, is EPEVTQTPSHQVTQMGQEVILRCVPISNHLYFYWYRQILGQKVEFLVSFYNNEISEKSEIFDDQFSVERPDGSNFTLKIRSTKLEDSAMYFCASSFLDSGNTIYFGEGSWLTVV.

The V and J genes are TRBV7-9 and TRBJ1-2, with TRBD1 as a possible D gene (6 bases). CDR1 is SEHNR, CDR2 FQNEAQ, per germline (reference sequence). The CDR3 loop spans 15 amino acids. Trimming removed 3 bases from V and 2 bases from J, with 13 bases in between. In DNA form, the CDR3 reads TGTGCCAGCAGCTTTACGACAGGATTAAACTATGGCTACACCTTC. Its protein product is CASSFTTGLNYGYTF.

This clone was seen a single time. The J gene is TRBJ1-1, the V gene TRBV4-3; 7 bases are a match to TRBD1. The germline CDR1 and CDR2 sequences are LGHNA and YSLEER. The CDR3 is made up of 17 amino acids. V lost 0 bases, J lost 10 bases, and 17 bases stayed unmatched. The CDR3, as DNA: TGCGCCAGCAGCCAAGAACCCTCCAGGGGGGCTAAGGTAGGAGCTTTCTTT. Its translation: CASSQEPSRGAKVGAFF.

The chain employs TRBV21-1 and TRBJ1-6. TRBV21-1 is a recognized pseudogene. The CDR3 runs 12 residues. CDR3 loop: CASSNTDSPLHF. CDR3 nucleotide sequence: TGTGCCAGCAGCAACACTGATTCACCCCTCCACTTT.

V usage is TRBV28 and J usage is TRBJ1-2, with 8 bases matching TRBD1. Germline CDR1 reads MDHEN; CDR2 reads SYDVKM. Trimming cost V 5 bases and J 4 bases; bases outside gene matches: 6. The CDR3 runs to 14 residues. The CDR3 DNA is TGTGCCAGCAGTGTCGGGACAGGCCTCTATGGCTACACCTTC. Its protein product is CASSVGTGLYGYTF.

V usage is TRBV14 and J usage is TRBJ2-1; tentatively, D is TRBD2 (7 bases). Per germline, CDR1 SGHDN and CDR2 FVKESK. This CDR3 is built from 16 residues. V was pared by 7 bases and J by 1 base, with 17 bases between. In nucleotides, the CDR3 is TGTGCCAGCACCCCTGAGGGGGGGTTATCCTACAATGAGCAGTTCTTC. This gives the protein CASTPEGGLSYNEQFF.

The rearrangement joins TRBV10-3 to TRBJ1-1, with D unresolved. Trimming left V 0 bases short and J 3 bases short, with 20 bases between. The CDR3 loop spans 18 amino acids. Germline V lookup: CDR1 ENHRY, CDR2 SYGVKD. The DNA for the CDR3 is TGTGCCATCAGTGAGTCTATAAGTGGGTCCTACCGGGACACTGAAGCTTTCTTT. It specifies CAISESISGSYRDTEAFF.

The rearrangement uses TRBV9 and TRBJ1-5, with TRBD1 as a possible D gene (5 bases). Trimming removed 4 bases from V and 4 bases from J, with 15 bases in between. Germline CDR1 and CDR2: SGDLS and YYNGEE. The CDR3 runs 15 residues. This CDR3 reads CASSRDTGSNQPQHF. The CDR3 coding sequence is TGTGCCAGCAGCAGAGACACAGGTTCAAATCAGCCCCAGCATTTT.

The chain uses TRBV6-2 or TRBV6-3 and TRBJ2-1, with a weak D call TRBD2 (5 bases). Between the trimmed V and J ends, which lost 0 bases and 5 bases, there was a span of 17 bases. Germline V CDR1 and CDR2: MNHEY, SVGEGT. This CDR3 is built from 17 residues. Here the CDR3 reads CASSYSSGLATNNEQFF. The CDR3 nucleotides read TGTGCCAGCAGTTACTCTTCGGGCCTAGCCACAAACAATGAGCAGTTCTTC.